This entry describes one T cell receptor beta chain. The junction does not match germline at one end; this may be a read error. The CDR3 loop spans 15 amino acids. Germline V CDR1 and CDR2: SGHRS, YFSETQ. A second PCR, run for about 6 to 11 cycles, used a sample-barcoded 5' primer plus a J-beta primer mix. In TCRdb, the 5' RACE reads were re-called with MiXCR into one record per CDR3 protein. Of about 1.7 million distinct CDR3 sequences listed, about 28% are singletons. This sample is drawn from a study of blood T cells in healthy people across ages. Material: blood. The receptor comes from a woman aged 25 to 39 in good health. This chain connects TRBV5-1 to TRBJ2-3; 9 nucleotides align to TRBD1. CDR3 nucleotide sequence: TGCGCCTGCAGCTTGGACAGGGGAGGCACAGATACGCAGTATTTT. It is translated as CACSLDRGGTDTQYF.